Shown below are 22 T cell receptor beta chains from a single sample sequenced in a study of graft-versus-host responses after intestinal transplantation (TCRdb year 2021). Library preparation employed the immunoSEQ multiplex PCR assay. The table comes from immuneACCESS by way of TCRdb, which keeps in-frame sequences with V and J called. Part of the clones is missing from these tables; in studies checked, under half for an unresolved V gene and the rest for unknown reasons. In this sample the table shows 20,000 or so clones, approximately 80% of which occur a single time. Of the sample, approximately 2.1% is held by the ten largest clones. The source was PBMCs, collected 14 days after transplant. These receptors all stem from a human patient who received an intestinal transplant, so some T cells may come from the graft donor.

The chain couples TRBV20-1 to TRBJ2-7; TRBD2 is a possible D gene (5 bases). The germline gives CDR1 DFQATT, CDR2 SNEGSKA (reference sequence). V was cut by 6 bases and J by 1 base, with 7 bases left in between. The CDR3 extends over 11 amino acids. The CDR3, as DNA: TGCAGTGCAGGGAGATCCTACGAGCAGTACTTC. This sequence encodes CSAGRSYEQYF.

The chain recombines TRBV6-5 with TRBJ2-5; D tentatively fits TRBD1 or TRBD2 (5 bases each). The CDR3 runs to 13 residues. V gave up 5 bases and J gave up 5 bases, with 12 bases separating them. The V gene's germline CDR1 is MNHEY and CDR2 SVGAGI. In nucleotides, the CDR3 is TGTGCCAGCAGTCCCCGGGGCGGTGAGACCCAGTACTTC. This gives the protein CASSPRGGETQYF.

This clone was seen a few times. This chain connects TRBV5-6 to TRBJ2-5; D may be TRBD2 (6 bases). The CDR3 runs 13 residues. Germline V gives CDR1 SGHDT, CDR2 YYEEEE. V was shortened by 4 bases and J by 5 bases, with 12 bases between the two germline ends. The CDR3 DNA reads TGTGCCAGCAGCCTGTCAGGGAGGGAGACCCAGTACTTC. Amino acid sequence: CASSLSGRETQYF.

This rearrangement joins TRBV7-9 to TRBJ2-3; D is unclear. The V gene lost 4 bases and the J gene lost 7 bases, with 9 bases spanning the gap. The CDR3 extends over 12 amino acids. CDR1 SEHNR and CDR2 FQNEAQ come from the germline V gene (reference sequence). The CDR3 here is CASSSRRNTQYF. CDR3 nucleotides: TGTGCCAGCAGCTCCCGACGGAATACGCAGTATTTT.

The CDR3 is CASSPPLAGGPSTKLTF. In nucleotides, the CDR3 is TGTGCCAGCAGTCCTCCACTAGCGGGGGGGCCCTCGACGAAACTGACTTTC. The chain links TRBV5-4 to TRBJ2-6; 13 positions match TRBD2. The CDR3 contains 17 residues. Germline assignment: CDR1 SGHNT and CDR2 YYREEE (reference sequence). Losses at the gene ends were 5 bases for V and 16 bases for J; bases not matched to a gene: 18.

The CDR3 spells CASSGSGSGELFF. The CDR3 DNA reads TGTGCCAGCAGTGGCTCTGGGTCGGGGGAGCTGTTTTTT. V usage is TRBV6-1 and J usage is TRBJ2-2; D gene ambiguous. CDR3 length: 13 residues. Germline loops: CDR1 MNHNS, CDR2 SASEGT. Trimming took off 4 bases at V and 8 bases at J, with 11 bases between the two ends.

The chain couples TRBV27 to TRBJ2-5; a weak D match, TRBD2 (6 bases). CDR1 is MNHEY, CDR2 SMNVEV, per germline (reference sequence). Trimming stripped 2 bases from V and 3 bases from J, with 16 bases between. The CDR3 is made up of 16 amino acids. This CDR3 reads CASSLLGAGYEETQYF. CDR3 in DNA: TGTGCCAGCAGTTTACTAGGGGCGGGGTACGAAGAGACCCAGTACTTC.

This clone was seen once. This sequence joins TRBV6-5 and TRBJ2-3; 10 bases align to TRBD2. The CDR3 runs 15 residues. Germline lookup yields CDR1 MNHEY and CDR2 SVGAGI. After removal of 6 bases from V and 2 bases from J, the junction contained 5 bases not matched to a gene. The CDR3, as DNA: TGTGCCAGCAGGGGTAGCGGGAGGTCCACAGATACGCAGTATTTT. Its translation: CASRGSGRSTDTQYF.

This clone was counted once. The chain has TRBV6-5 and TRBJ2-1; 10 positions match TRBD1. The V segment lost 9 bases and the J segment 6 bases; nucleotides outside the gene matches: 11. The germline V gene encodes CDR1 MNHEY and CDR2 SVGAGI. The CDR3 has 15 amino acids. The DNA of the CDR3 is TGTGCCAGGCAAGAAGAGGGACAGGGGCCCAATGAGCAGTTCTTC. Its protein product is CARQEEGQGPNEQFF.

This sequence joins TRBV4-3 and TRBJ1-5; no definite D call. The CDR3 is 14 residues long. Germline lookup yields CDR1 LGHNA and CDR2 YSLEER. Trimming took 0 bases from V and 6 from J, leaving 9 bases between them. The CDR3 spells CASSQDVGSQPQHF. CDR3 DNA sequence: TGCGCCAGCAGCCAAGATGTAGGGTCTCAGCCCCAGCATTTT.

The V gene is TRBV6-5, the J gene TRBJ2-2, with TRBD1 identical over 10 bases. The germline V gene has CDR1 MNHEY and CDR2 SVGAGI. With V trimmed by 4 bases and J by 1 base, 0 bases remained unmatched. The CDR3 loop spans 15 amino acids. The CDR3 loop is CASSWDRGNTGELFF. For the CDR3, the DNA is TGTGCCAGCAGTTGGGACAGGGGGAACACCGGGGAGCTGTTTTTT.

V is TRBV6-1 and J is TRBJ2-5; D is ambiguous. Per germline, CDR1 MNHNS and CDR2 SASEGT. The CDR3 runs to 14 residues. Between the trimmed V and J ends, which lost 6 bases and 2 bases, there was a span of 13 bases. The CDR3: CASRGGVIQETQYF. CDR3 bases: TGTGCCAGCAGGGGTGGGGTTATACAAGAGACCCAGTACTTC.

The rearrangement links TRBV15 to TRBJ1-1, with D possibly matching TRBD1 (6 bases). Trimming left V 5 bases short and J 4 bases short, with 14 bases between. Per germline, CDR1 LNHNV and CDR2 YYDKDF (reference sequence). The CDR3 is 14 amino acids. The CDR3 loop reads CATSWSSRGTEAFF. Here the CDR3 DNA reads TGTGCCACCAGCTGGTCGAGCAGGGGCACTGAAGCTTTCTTT.

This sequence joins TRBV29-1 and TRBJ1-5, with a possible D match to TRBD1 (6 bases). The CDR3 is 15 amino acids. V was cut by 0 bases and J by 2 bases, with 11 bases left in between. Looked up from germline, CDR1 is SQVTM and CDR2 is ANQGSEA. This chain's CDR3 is CSVEDGEGGNQPQHF. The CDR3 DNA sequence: TGCAGCGTTGAAGATGGGGAGGGGGGCAATCAGCCCCAGCATTTT.

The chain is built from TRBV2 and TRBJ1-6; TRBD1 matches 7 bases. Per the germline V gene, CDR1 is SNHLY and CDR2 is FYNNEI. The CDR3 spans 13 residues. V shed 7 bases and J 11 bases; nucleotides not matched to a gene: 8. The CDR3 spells CASTDRVRAPLHF. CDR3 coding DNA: TGTGCCAGCACCGACAGGGTAAGAGCACCCCTCCACTTT.

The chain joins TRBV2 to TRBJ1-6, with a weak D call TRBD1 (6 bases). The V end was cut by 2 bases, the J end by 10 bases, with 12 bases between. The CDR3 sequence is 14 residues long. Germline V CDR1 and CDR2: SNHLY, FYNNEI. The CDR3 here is CASSEQARGSPLHF. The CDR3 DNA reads TGTGCCAGCAGTGAACAGGCCAGGGGATCACCCCTCCACTTT.

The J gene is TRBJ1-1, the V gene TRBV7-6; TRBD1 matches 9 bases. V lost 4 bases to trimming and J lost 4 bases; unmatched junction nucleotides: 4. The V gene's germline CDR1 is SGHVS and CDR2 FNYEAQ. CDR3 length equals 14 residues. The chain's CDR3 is CASSWDRDRTEAFF. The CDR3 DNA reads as TGTGCCAGCAGCTGGGACAGGGATCGCACTGAAGCTTTCTTT.

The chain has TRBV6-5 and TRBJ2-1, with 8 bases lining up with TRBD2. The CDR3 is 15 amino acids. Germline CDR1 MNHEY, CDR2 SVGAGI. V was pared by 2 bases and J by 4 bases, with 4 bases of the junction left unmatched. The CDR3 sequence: CASSYTGGPYNEQFF. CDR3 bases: TGTGCCAGCAGTTACACGGGGGGGCCATACAATGAGCAGTTCTTC.

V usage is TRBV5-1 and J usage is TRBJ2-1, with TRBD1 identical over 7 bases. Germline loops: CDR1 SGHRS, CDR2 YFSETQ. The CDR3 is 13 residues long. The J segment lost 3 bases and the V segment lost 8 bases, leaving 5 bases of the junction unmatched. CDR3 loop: CASFRDSYNEQFF. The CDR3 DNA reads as TGCGCCAGTTTCCGGGACAGCTACAATGAGCAGTTCTTC.

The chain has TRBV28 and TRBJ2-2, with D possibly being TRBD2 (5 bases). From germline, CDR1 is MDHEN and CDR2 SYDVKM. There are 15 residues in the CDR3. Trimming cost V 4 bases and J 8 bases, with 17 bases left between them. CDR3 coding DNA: TGTGCCAGCAGTTATCAGGACTTTAAGGGAGGGGAGCTGTTTTTT. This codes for CASSYQDFKGGELFF.

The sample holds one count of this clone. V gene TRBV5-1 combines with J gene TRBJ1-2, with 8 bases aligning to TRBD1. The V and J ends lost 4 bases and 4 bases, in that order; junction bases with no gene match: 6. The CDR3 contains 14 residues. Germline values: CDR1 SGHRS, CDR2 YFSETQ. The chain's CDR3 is CASSTGQDFYGYTF. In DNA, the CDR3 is TGCGCCAGCAGCACGGGACAGGACTTCTATGGCTACACCTTC.

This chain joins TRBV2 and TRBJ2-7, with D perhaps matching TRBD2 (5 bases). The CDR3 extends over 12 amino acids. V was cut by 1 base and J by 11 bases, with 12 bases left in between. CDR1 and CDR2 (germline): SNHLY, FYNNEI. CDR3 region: CASSEGWTLEYF. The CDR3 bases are TGTGCCAGCAGTGAAGGCTGGACTTTGGAGTACTTC.